This entry lists 17 T cell receptor beta chains sequenced from one sample in a study of blood T cell repertoires in COVID-19. Produced via immunoSEQ multiplex PCR; TCRdb's table is partial and in-frame only. The sample has roughly 170,000 clones, about 86% seen once. Material: peripheral blood. The source is a woman under 30 who had recovered from COVID-19.

This sequence joins TRBV27 and TRBJ1-6; D remains ambiguous. CDR1 is MNHEY and CDR2 is SMNVEV in the germline V gene (reference sequence). Trimming left V 5 bases short and J 3 bases short, with 17 bases between. The CDR3 runs to 17 residues. CDR3 residues: CASSLTSEPSYNSPLHF. The CDR3, as DNA: TGTGCCAGCAGTCTTACCTCCGAACCCAGCTATAATTCACCCCTCCACTTT.

The chain combines TRBV29-1 with TRBJ2-3, with a possible D match to TRBD1 (6 bases). Germline V gives CDR1 SQVTM, CDR2 ANQGSEA. Trimming pared 7 bases from V and 14 bases from J, leaving 16 bases between. CDR3 length: 10 residues. CDR3 in DNA: TGCAGCGCCCGGGACAACTTTTGGTATTTT. It is translated as CSARDNFWYF.

The gene calls are TRBV21-1 and TRBJ2-7; the listed D gene, TRBD1, was not tested against the DNA. TRBV21-1 is assigned pseudogene status. The CDR3 is 18 residues long. The CDR3 nucleotides are TGTGCCAGCAGCAAAAAAGGGGGTGGACAGCCGAGCTCCTACGAGCAGTACGTC. This gives the protein CASSKKGGGQPSSYEQYV.

This clone was counted between two and nine times. The chain is built from TRBV10-3 and TRBJ2-7, with 8 bases identical to TRBD2. CDR1 is ENHRY and CDR2 is SYGVKD in the germline V gene. The CDR3 contains 15 residues. The trim removed 6 bases at V and 1 base at J, leaving 8 bases unmatched. The CDR3 sequence is CAIRVSGGPSYEQYF. The CDR3, as DNA: TGTGCCATCAGGGTAAGCGGGGGCCCGTCCTACGAGCAGTACTTC.

With regard to this clone: This sample includes further DNA sequences coding for the same CDR3. This chain uses TRBV3-1 (or the pseudogene TRBV3-2) with TRBJ1-1, with a weak D call TRBD1 (5 bases). V lost 1 base to trimming and J lost 4 bases, with 10 bases between them. The CDR3 runs 14 residues. Germline values: CDR1 LGHDT, CDR2 YNNKEL (reference sequence). The CDR3 nucleotides are TGTGCCAGCAGCCAAGGGGGGGGATCCACTGAAGCTTTCTTT. Translating gives CASSQGGGSTEAFF.

V and J are TRBV3-1 (or the pseudogene TRBV3-2) and TRBJ2-1, with D possibly TRBD2 on 6 matching bases. This CDR3 contains 13 residues. V was cut by 0 bases and J by 12 bases, with 12 bases left in between. Germline values: CDR1 LGHDT, CDR2 YNNKEL (reference sequence). The CDR3 DNA reads TGTGCCAGCAGCCAAGATTTGGCGGGGTGGCAGTTCTTC. Translated, it gives CASSQDLAGWQFF.

The gene calls are TRBV12-3 or TRBV12-4 and TRBJ1-2, with D uncertain. V lost 3 bases to trimming and J lost 7 bases, with 12 bases between them. The CDR3 sequence is 13 residues long. The CDR3 DNA follows: TGTGCCAGCAGTTTTGGCCAGGAAGGTGGCTACACCTTC. Protein sequence: CASSFGQEGGYTF.

The rearrangement links TRBV3-1 (or the pseudogene TRBV3-2) to TRBJ1-1; D ambiguous. Trimming took 0 bases from V and 4 from J, leaving 12 bases between them. The CDR3 totals 15 residues. Germline assignment: CDR1 LGHDT and CDR2 YNNKEL (reference sequence). CDR3 in amino acids: CASSQDEFGVTEAFF. CDR3 nucleotide sequence: TGTGCCAGCAGCCAAGATGAGTTCGGGGTCACTGAAGCTTTCTTT.

The J gene is TRBJ1-1, the V gene TRBV7-2; a possible D gene is TRBD1 (5 bases). Germline V gives CDR1 SGHTA, CDR2 FQGNSA. V was trimmed by 4 bases and J by 3 bases, leaving 9 bases between them. CDR3 length: 13 residues. The CDR3 loop is CASSSQGDTEAFF. In DNA, the CDR3 is TGTGCCAGCAGCTCTCAGGGTGACACTGAAGCTTTCTTT.

This sequence joins TRBV3-1 (or the pseudogene TRBV3-2) and TRBJ2-5; 8 bases match TRBD1. This CDR3 is built from 15 residues. From germline, CDR1 is LGHDT and CDR2 YNNKEL (reference sequence). V trimming: 2 bases; J trimming: 4 bases; junction bases outside the gene matches: 6. This chain's CDR3 is CASSQPGTGGETQYF. In DNA form, the CDR3 reads TGTGCCAGCAGCCAACCTGGGACAGGAGGAGAGACCCAGTACTTC.

This chain uses TRBV4-3 with TRBJ2-2, with 8 bases that match TRBD1. Germline V gives CDR1 LGHNA, CDR2 YSLEER. J lost 5 bases, V lost 0 bases, and 8 bases had no gene match. The CDR3 contains 17 residues. The CDR3 DNA follows: TGCGCCAGCAGCCAAGATACCGGGACAGGCTTTACCGGGGAGCTGTTTTTT. This gives the protein CASSQDTGTGFTGELFF.

CDR3 sequence (DNA): TGCGCCAGCAGCGGGAGGGAAAAACTGTTTTTT. This gives the protein CASSGREKLFF. The chain is built from TRBV4-1 and TRBJ1-4; no clear D gene. This CDR3 is built from 11 residues. Germline CDR1 is MGHRA and CDR2 is YSYEKL. V shed 5 bases and J shed 8 bases, with 6 bases lying between them.

This clone showed up just a few times. The chain uses TRBV4-2 and TRBJ2-1; 9 nucleotides align to TRBD2. CDR3 size: 17 residues. Trimming cost V 4 bases and J 5 bases; bases outside gene matches: 12. Germline loops: CDR1 LGHNA, CDR2 YNFKEQ. In nucleotides, the CDR3 is TGTGCCAGCAGCCCCCATCCCTTAGCGGGAGAGAACAATGAGCAGTTCTTC. This gives the protein CASSPHPLAGENNEQFF.

The rearrangement links TRBV19 to TRBJ2-7; D gene unclear. Germline V gene sequence: CDR1 LNHDA, CDR2 SQIVND (reference sequence). The CDR3 totals 13 residues. Trimming took 1 base from V and 7 from J, leaving 11 bases between them. The CDR3 nucleotides read TGTGCCAGTAGTATAGCTCTCCCGACAGAGCAGTACTTC. Translating gives CASSIALPTEQYF.

The chain links TRBV7-9 to TRBJ2-1; tentative D call: TRBD2 (6 bases). CDR3 size: 17 residues. Germline V gene data show CDR1 as SEHNR and CDR2 as FQNEAQ (reference sequence). Trimming stripped 6 bases from V and 6 bases from J, with 24 bases between. CDR3 residues: CASRVAVSVAGVNEQFF. The CDR3 DNA reads as TGTGCCAGCAGGGTAGCGGTGTCGGTAGCAGGAGTCAATGAGCAGTTCTTC.

The rearrangement uses TRBV7-2 and TRBJ1-1; D uncertain. CDR1 and CDR2 (germline): SGHTA, FQGNSA. The V gene lost 1 base and the J gene lost 4 bases, with 7 bases spanning the gap. The CDR3 consists of 13 residues. CDR3 protein: CASSLGFGTEAFF. The CDR3 region has the DNA TGTGCCAGCAGCTTAGGTTTCGGCACTGAAGCTTTCTTT.

The chain links TRBV2 to TRBJ2-2, with 11 positions matching TRBD2. V was clipped by 5 bases and J by 2 bases; unmatched bases: 4. Germline values: CDR1 SNHLY, CDR2 FYNNEI. The CDR3 runs to 16 residues. The CDR3 region has the DNA TGTGCCAGCAGTTCTGGACTAGCGGGTAACACCGGGGAGCTGTTTTTT. Amino acid sequence: CASSSGLAGNTGELFF.